Each of the 15 T cell receptor beta chains below was sequenced from the same sample in a study of human T cells and chemical hapten exposure. TCRdb processed the RACE reads anew with MiXCR; each CDR3 protein has one entry. The sample gives about 81,000 distinct CDR3 sequences, about 8% of which show up once; around 1.5% is in the top ten. The time point here: patch test 1, 2 weeks after DPC sensitization. The treatment here: therapeutic diphenylcyclopropenone sensitization with weekly scalp DPC. The input for sequencing was whole blood, taken in connection with sensitization to the hapten diphenylcyclopropenone (DPC). The receptors here all came from a woman aged 30 to 39 with alopecia areata. Some clones in this sample may be carry-over from other donors' samples.

This clonotype was found many times. V is TRBV29-1 and J is TRBJ2-7; D is perhaps TRBD1 (6 bases). Germline V gives CDR1 SQVTM, CDR2 ANQGSEA. V lost 4 bases and J 0 bases, leaving 10 bases between the germline ends. The CDR3 runs 13 residues. The CDR3: CSVAGTSSYEQYF. The CDR3 bases are TGCAGCGTTGCTGGGACATCCTCCTACGAGCAGTACTTC.

This clonotype was seen only once. V gene TRBV5-1 combines with J gene TRBJ2-3; 7 bases map to TRBD1. Germline lookup yields CDR1 SGHRS and CDR2 YFSETQ. J lost 0 bases, V lost 5 bases, and 9 bases had no gene match. The CDR3 totals 16 residues. The CDR3 sequence: CASRGDRTSSTDTQYF. The CDR3 coding sequence is TGCGCCAGCAGGGGGGACAGAACCTCTAGCACAGATACGCAGTATTTT.

Worth noting for this clonotype: A much larger clonotype is one base distant, so this may be a read error. The chain links TRBV7-2 to TRBJ2-6; perhaps TRBD1 as D (6 bases). The germline gives CDR1 SGHTA, CDR2 FQGNSA. CDR3 length: 19 amino acids. Trimming left V 5 bases short and J 2 bases short, with 22 bases between. This chain's CDR3 is CASSLRAGVGGPGANVLTF. In nucleotides, the CDR3 is TGTGCCAGCAGCCTAAGGGCAGGGGTAGGAGGCCCTGGGGCCAACGTCCTGACTTTC.

In its sample, this clonotype was seen a few times. The germline gene is not matched at one end of the junction; a read error may be the cause. The chain recombines TRBV12-3 or TRBV12-4 with TRBJ1-5; D is unresolved. The CDR3 consists of 17 residues. In DNA form, the CDR3 reads TGTGTCAGCAGTTCTTCCTTGGGGTTCTATAGCAATCAGCCCCAGCATTTT. Protein: CVSSSSLGFYSNQPQHF.

The rearrangement uses TRBV30 and TRBJ2-2; TRBD1 matches 8 bases. The CDR3 has 16 amino acids. V shed 2 bases, J shed 4 bases, and the junction held 9 bases outside the gene matches. The germline V gene has CDR1 GTSNPN and CDR2 SVGIG (reference sequence). The CDR3 bases are TGTGCCTGGAGTCTATCGACAGGGGTAGGCACCGGGGAGCTGTTTTTT. Protein product: CAWSLSTGVGTGELFF.

The chain has TRBV4-1 and TRBJ1-2; D might be TRBD1 (5 bases). Trimming removed 3 bases from V and 4 bases from J, with 21 bases in between. The CDR3 runs to 17 residues. Germline CDR1 is MGHRA and CDR2 is YSYEKL. CDR3 loop: CASSQTGTAFDPYGYTF. In DNA form, the CDR3 reads TGCGCCAGCAGCCAGACCGGGACGGCTTTTGACCCCTATGGCTACACCTTC.

At least ten counts were recorded for this clonotype. The CDR3 here is CSAKDSSSYNSPLHF. The CDR3 coding sequence is TGCAGTGCGAAGGACAGTAGCTCCTATAATTCACCCCTCCACTTT. This chain links TRBV20-1 with TRBJ1-6; possibly TRBD1 for D (6 bases). Trimming took 6 bases from V and 0 from J, leaving 12 bases between them. This CDR3 has 15 amino acids. In germline, CDR1 is DFQATT, CDR2 SNEGSKA (reference sequence).

The chain couples TRBV9 to TRBJ2-5; D is uncertain. Germline CDR1 SGDLS, CDR2 YYNGEE. CDR3 length equals 13 residues. Trimming shortened V by 0 bases and J by 5 bases, and 8 bases separated the two germline ends. CDR3 region: CASSVGAAETQYF. CDR3 coding DNA: TGTGCCAGCAGCGTAGGGGCCGCGGAGACCCAGTACTTC.

For this clonotype: A much larger clone differs by one base, so this may be a read error. The genes are TRBV25-1 and TRBJ2-7, with TRBD1 identical over 7 bases. The CDR3 has 14 amino acids. Germline loops: CDR1 MGHDK, CDR2 SYGVNS. Here the CDR3 reads CASSGGGRSCEQYF. In DNA form, the CDR3 reads TGTGCCAGCAGTGGAGGGGGCAGGTCCTGCGAGCAGTACTTC.

This clonotype has at least ten counts. The genes are TRBV4-2 and TRBJ1-6; perhaps TRBD1 as D (6 bases). The germline V gene encodes CDR1 LGHNA and CDR2 YNFKEQ. The CDR3 loop spans 15 amino acids. Trimming cost V 3 bases and J 4 bases, with 10 bases left between them. In DNA, the CDR3 is TGTGCCAGCAGCCAGCAAGGACAGTATAATTCACCCCTCCACTTT. This encodes CASSQQGQYNSPLHF.

There are a few counts of this clonotype. The rearrangement links TRBV6-5 to TRBJ2-7, with 12 positions matching TRBD2. Trimming cost V 0 bases and J 4 bases; bases outside gene matches: 1. The CDR3 covers 15 residues. Germline V gives CDR1 MNHEY, CDR2 SVGAGI. The CDR3 sequence: CASSYSLAGGYEQYF. The CDR3 nucleotides are TGTGCCAGCAGTTACTCCCTAGCGGGGGGGTACGAGCAGTACTTC.

This clonotype occurred a few times. This chain links TRBV6-6 with TRBJ1-5; 7 bases fit TRBD1. This CDR3 is built from 15 residues. V lost 0 bases and J lost 3; bases outside the gene matches: 2. The V gene's germline CDR1 is MNHNY and CDR2 SVGAGI (reference sequence). CDR3 region: CASSYSGQLNQPQHF. The CDR3, as DNA: TGTGCCAGCAGTTACTCGGGACAGCTCAATCAGCCCCAGCATTTT.

This clonotype was observed at least ten times. The chain carries TRBV4-1 and TRBJ1-5; tentative D call: TRBD1 (5 bases). The CDR3 sequence is 16 residues long. Per germline, CDR1 MGHRA and CDR2 YSYEKL. The V end lost 1 base, the J end lost 4 bases, and 14 bases lay between the germline ends. CDR3 amino acids: CASSQGGTGGNQPQHF. In DNA form, the CDR3 reads TGCGCCAGCAGCCAAGGCGGAACAGGCGGAAATCAGCCCCAGCATTTT.

This clonotype was seen repeatedly, ten times or more. The V and J genes are TRBV7-9 and TRBJ2-3; possibly TRBD1 for D (6 bases). The V end lost 3 bases, the J end lost 2 bases, and 9 bases lay between the germline ends. CDR1 is SEHNR, CDR2 FQNEAQ, per germline (reference sequence). This CDR3 is 14 amino acids long. CDR3 coding DNA: TGTGCCAGCAGCTTCAGGACAGACACAGATACGCAGTATTTT. Translation: CASSFRTDTDTQYF.

This clonotype was counted at least ten times. The chain links TRBV12-3 or TRBV12-4 to TRBJ1-2; 7 nucleotides agree with TRBD1. This CDR3 is 13 amino acids long. J was trimmed by 3 bases and V by 6 bases; bases with no gene match: 4. Here the CDR3 DNA reads TGTGCCAGCAGCTCCACAGGGGACTATGGCTACACCTTC. Its protein is CASSSTGDYGYTF.